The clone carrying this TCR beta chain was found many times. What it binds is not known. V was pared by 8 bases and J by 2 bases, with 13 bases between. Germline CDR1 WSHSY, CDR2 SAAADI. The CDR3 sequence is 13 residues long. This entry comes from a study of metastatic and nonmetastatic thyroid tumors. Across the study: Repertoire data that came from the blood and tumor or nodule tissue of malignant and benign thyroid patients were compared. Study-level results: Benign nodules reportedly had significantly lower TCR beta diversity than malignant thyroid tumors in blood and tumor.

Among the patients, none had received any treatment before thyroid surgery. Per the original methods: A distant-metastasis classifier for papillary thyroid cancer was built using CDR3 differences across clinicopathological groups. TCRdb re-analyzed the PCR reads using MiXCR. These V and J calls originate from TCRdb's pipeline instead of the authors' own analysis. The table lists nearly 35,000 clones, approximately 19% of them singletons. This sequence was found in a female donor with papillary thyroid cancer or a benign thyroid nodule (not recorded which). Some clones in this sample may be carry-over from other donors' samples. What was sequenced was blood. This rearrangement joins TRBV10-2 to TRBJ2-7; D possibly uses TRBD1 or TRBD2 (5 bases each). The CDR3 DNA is TGCGCCAGCCTAGATGGGACCACCTACGAGCAGTACTTC. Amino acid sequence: CASLDGTTYEQYF.